Listed below are T cell receptor beta chains from one sample, sequenced in a study of T cell responses to AZD1222 COVID-19 vaccine. Measured with immunoSEQ multiplex PCR; TCRdb has only the in-frame clones, and not every one. The sample consists of some 99,000 clones, around nine tenths of them appearing once. Sequences were derived from peripheral blood, sampled on day 0 of AZD1222 vaccination. The source of these receptors is an adult in good health. The CDR3 runs from the conserved cysteine through the conserved F or W. A D gene is named only where the DNA matches it firmly. Clone size is not always given. Where it is, it says once, few, many or a class for expanded clones.

NA,TRBJ1-1,TRBD1,TRBV7-3,TGTGCCAGCAGCTTATTCAGGGGGCTGTCTGAAGCTTTCTTT,CASSLFRGLSEAFF
once,TRBJ1-1,NA,TRBV12-3/TRBV12-4,TGTGCCAGCCAGGATCAGGTGAACACTGAAGCTTTCTTT,CASQDQVNTEAFF
once,TRBJ2-1,TRBD2,TRBV10-3,TGTGCCATCAGGGCCGTGGGACTATACTACAATGAGCAGTTCTTC,CAIRAVGLYYNEQFF
NA,TRBJ1-2,NA,TRBV15,TGTGCCACCAGCTTGCGGACAGCCAACTATGGCTACACCTTC,CATSLRTANYGYTF
NA,TRBJ2-7,TRBD2,TRBV28,TGTGCCAGCAGCCTCCGTGCTAGCGGCTCCTACGAGCAGTACTTC,CASSLRASGSYEQYF
NA,TRBJ1-5,NA,TRBV19,TGTGCCAGTAGAAGGGATTCTGGGTATAGCAATCAGCCCCAGCATTTT,CASRRDSGYSNQPQHF
NA,TRBJ1-1,NA,TRBV4-3,TGCGCCAGCAGCCAAGACAAGGTTAAAGTCACTGAAGCTTTCTTT,CASSQDKVKVTEAFF
few,TRBJ2-1,NA,TRBV5-1,TGCGCCAGCAGCTTGGCGGTTGGGGATGAGCAGTTCTTC,CASSLAVGDEQFF
NA,TRBJ1-3,NA,TRBV3-1/TRBV3-2,TGTGCCAGCAGCCAAGGAGGCCAGGGGTCCCTCTCTGGAAACACCATATATTTT,CASSQGGQGSLSGNTIYF
NA,TRBJ2-1,TRBD2,TRBV7-8,TGTGCCAGCAGTACAAGCGGGGGGGCCTACAATGAGCAGTTCTTC,CASSTSGGAYNEQFF
NA,TRBJ1-6,TRBD1,TRBV7-2,TGTGCCAGCAGCCAGAGGGACAGCCTGAGCTCCTATAATTCACCCCTCCACTTT,CASSQRDSLSSYNSPLHF
NA,TRBJ1-4,TRBD1,TRBV4-1,TGCGCCAGCAGCCAAGGACAGGGGACGGCAACTAATGAAAAACTGTTTTTT,CASSQGQGTATNEKLFF
NA,TRBJ2-7,TRBD1,TRBV7-9,TGTGCCAGCAGCTTAGGGACAGGGAATTACGAGCAGTACTTC,CASSLGTGNYEQYF
NA,TRBJ1-5,TRBD1,TRBV30,TGTGCCTGGAGCGACCCCAGGGGGAGTCAGCCCCAGCATTTT,CAWSDPRGSQPQHF
NA,TRBJ1-2,NA,TRBV27,TGTGCCAGCAGCCCGGACAAGAACTATGGCTACACCTTC,CASSPDKNYGYTF
NA,TRBJ2-1,NA,TRBV21-1,TGTGCCAGCAGCAAAACCCACAGGTTGAACTTTTATGAGCAGTTCTTC,CASSKTHRLNFYEQFF
NA,TRBJ1-1,NA,TRBV11-3,TGTGCCAGCACGGACTGGGGTTCTGAAGCTTTCTTT,CASTDWGSEAFF
once,TRBJ1-2,NA,TRBV11-3,TGTGCCAGCAGCGGAAGGGGCTATGGCTACACCTTC,CASSGRGYGYTF
NA,TRBJ1-1,NA,TRBV11-1,TGTGCCAGCAGCTTTCGGGAGGGCACTGAAGCTTTCTTT,CASSFREGTEAFF
NA,TRBJ1-1,NA,TRBV30,TGTGCCTGGAGCGGAGGGGGGGCCACTGAAGCTTTCTTT,CAWSGGGATEAFF
NA,TRBJ2-3,TRBD1,TRBV24-1,TGTGCCACCGGCCGGACAGGGGGGACAGATACGCAGTATTTT,CATGRTGGTDTQYF
few,TRBJ2-5,NA,TRBV3-1/TRBV3-2,TGTGCCAGCAGCGACCTGGGGCGGCAAGAGACCCAGTACTTC,CASSDLGRQETQYF
NA,TRBJ2-1,NA,TRBV25-1,TGTGCCAGCAGTTGGGGACTTCAGGGTCCGACGGCGGCTGAGCAGTTCTTC,CASSWGLQGPTAAEQFF